The clone carrying this T cell receptor beta chain was observed a few times. Its antigen is undetermined. The length of the CDR3 is 14 residues. Germline V gene sequence: CDR1 SGHRS, CDR2 YFSETQ. The V gene end was trimmed by 4 bases and the J gene end by 4 bases; junction bases not matched to a gene: 5. These data come from a study of T cell responses to AZD1222 COVID-19 vaccine. Study-level findings and limits: Along spike, vaccine-associated CD4 TCRs were found throughout, with dominance at 160-218 and 743-854.

The data were produced by immunoSEQ multiplex PCR, yet TCRdb's version contains in-frame clones alone and is incomplete. Of 100,000 to 140,000 clones detected, around 90% appear once; the ten largest clones hold approximately 22%. The sequenced sample was peripheral blood, obtained on day 0 of AZD1222 vaccination. The chain is built from TRBV5-1 and TRBJ1-2; 9 bases are a match to TRBD1. The clonotype originates from an adult in good health. The CDR3 here is CASSPGQGTYGYTF. The CDR3 nucleotides are TGCGCCAGCAGCCCGGGACAGGGAACCTATGGCTACACCTTC.